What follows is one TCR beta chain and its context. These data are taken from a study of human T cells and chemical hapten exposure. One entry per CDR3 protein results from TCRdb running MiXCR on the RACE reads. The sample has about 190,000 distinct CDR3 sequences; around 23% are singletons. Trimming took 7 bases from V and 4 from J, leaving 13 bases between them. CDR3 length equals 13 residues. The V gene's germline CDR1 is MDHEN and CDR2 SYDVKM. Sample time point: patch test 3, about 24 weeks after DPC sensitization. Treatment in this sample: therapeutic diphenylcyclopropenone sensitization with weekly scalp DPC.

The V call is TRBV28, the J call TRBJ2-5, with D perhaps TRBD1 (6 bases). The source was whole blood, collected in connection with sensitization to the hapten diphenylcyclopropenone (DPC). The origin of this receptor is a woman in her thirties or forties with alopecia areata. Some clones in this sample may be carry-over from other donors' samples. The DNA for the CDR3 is TGTGCCAGCACCAGACAGGCGGCAGAGACCCAGTACTTC. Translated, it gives CASTRQAAETQYF. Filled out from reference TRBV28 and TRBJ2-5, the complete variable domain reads DVKVTQSSRYLVKRTGEKVFLECVQDMDHENMFWYRQDPGLGLRLIYFSYDVKMKEKGDIPEGYSVSREKKERFSLILESASTNQTSMYLCASTRQAAETQYFGPGTRLLVL.